Each of the 31 T cell receptor beta chains below was sequenced from the same sample in a study of blood T cells in healthy people across ages. PCR was performed a second time for about 6 to 12 cycles using a sample-barcoded 5' primer and a J-beta primer mix. TCRdb called the 5' RACE reads again in MiXCR, with one record for every CDR3 protein. The sample has some 700,000 distinct CDR3 sequences, roughly two fifths seen once. Sequenced input: blood. All receptors derive from a woman aged 60-75 years in good health.

Many counts were recorded for this clonotype. The V call is TRBV10-3, the J call TRBJ2-5; D gene uncertain. V was clipped by 6 bases and J by 2 bases, with 13 bases between them. This CDR3 spans 14 amino acids. Germline V CDR1 and CDR2: ENHRY, SYGVKD. The chain's CDR3 is CAIRSDPEQETQYF. The CDR3 DNA sequence: TGTGCCATCAGGTCGGATCCCGAACAAGAGACCCAGTACTTC.

In the case of this clonotype: A much larger clone differs by one base, so this may be a read error. The gene calls are TRBV27 and TRBJ2-7; the D is unclear. CDR1 and CDR2 from the germline V gene are MNHEY and SMNVEV (reference sequence). The CDR3 extends over 16 amino acids. CDR3 amino acids: CASSLLPRRSSYERYF. CDR3 DNA sequence: TGTGCCAGCAGTTTGCTACCTAGGCGCAGCTCCTACGAGCGGTACTTC.

In regard to this clonotype: A much larger clone differs from this one at a single base, so this may be a read error. The rearrangement uses TRBV7-9 and TRBJ1-1; D possibly corresponds to TRBD1 (6 bases). Germline V gene sequence: CDR1 SEHNR, CDR2 FQNEAQ (reference sequence). The CDR3 is 14 amino acids. Trimming removed 2 bases at V and 1 base at J, with 8 bases between. CDR3 sequence (DNA): TGTGCCAGCAGCTTAACAGGGTGGAACACTGAAGCTTTCTTT. Protein product: CASSLTGWNTEAFF.

This clonotype showed up just a few times. Given a much more abundant clone one base away, this may be a read error. V usage is TRBV4-3 and J usage is TRBJ2-7; weak D call: TRBD2 (5 bases). The CDR3 sequence is 15 residues long. With 4 bases removed from V and 2 bases from J, the gap between germline ends came to 15 bases. Germline-derived CDR1 and CDR2 are LGHNA and YSLEER. The CDR3 bases are TGCGCCAGCAGCCGAGACGGGGTGGGAACCTACGAGCAGTACTTC. Translating it yields CASSRDGVGTYEQYF.

The V call is TRBV29-1, the J call TRBJ1-5, with 11 bases lining up with TRBD1. The length of the CDR3 is 14 residues. The V and J ends lost 5 bases and 5 bases, in that order; junction bases with no gene match: 5. CDR1 is SQVTM and CDR2 is ANQGSEA in the germline V gene. CDR3 DNA: TGCAGCGTTCGGACAGGGGGCTCGGATCAGCCCCAGCATTTT. As protein: CSVRTGGSDQPQHF.

This clonotype has just a few counts. The chain's CDR3 is CASKGAGGVEAFF. In nucleotides, the CDR3 is TGTGCCTCGAAGGGGGCTGGAGGGGTTGAAGCTTTCTTT. The genes are TRBV12-3 or TRBV12-4 and TRBJ1-1; 7 bases are a match to TRBD1. CDR3 length: 13 residues. V was clipped by 11 bases and J by 7 bases; unmatched bases: 13.

This clonotype was observed at least ten times. The chain has TRBV20-1 and TRBJ2-7; possible D gene TRBD2, 5 bases. Germline V CDR1 and CDR2: DFQATT, SNEGSKA (reference sequence). The CDR3 length is 13 residues. Trimming stripped 6 bases from V and 7 bases from J, with 19 bases between. Here the CDR3 reads CSASSLTTGEQYF. DNA of the CDR3: TGCAGTGCCAGCTCGCTGACTACTGGAGAGCAGTACTTC.

The V gene is TRBV15, the J gene TRBJ2-5; tentative D call: TRBD2 (5 bases). The CDR3 is 11 amino acids. V was clipped by 0 bases and J by 11 bases, with 7 bases between them. Germline assignment: CDR1 LNHNV and CDR2 YYDKDF (reference sequence). The CDR3: CATSREREQYF. CDR3 coding DNA: TGTGCCACCAGCAGAGAGAGGGAGCAGTACTTC.

The chain combines TRBV5-1 with TRBJ2-5; 9 bases agree with TRBD2. The V segment lost 2 bases and the J segment 2 bases; nucleotides outside the gene matches: 4. Germline CDR1 and CDR2: SGHRS and YFSETQ. The CDR3 length is 15 residues. CDR3 loop: CASSLRLAEQETQYF. The DNA of the CDR3 is TGCGCCAGCAGCTTACGACTAGCGGAGCAAGAGACCCAGTACTTC.

V is TRBV6-4 and J is TRBJ2-1; 11 positions agree with TRBD2. Germline CDR1 is MRHNA and CDR2 is SNTAGT. Trimming cost V 2 bases and J 8 bases; bases outside gene matches: 11. This CDR3 is 17 amino acids long. The CDR3 nucleotides read TGTGCCAGCAGTGACCGACCTACTAGCGGGAGTGGCGATGAGCAGTTCTTC. It translates to CASSDRPTSGSGDEQFF.

This sequence joins TRBV14 and TRBJ2-1, with TRBD2 as a possible D gene (5 bases). The CDR3 has 15 amino acids. V was trimmed by 1 base and J by 3 bases, leaving 10 bases between them. Germline lookup yields CDR1 SGHDN and CDR2 FVKESK. The CDR3 protein is CASSQVTGYYNEQFF. The CDR3 coding sequence is TGTGCCAGCAGCCAAGTTACGGGATACTACAATGAGCAGTTCTTC.

This clonotype was counted a single time. This rearrangement joins TRBV7-2 to TRBJ2-5; 14 nucleotides match TRBD2. The CDR3 consists of 19 residues. Looked up from germline, CDR1 is SGHTA and CDR2 is FQGNSA. V lost 2 bases and J lost 1; bases outside the gene matches: 9. CDR3 region: CASSLLGTSGSYGQETQYF. The CDR3, as DNA: TGTGCCAGCAGCTTATTGGGGACTAGCGGGAGTTACGGCCAAGAGACCCAGTACTTC.

Only a few counts were recorded for this clonotype. The V call is TRBV28, the J call TRBJ2-1, with 8 bases identical to TRBD1. V trimming: 4 bases; J trimming: 3 bases; junction bases outside the gene matches: 5. CDR1 is MDHEN and CDR2 is SYDVKM in the germline V gene. The CDR3 length is 15 residues. The CDR3 region is CASSSGQGGYNEQFF. The CDR3 DNA reads as TGTGCCAGCAGTTCTGGACAGGGAGGCTACAATGAGCAGTTCTTC.

This clonotype has just one count. A junction boundary mismatches the germline segment, possibly from a read error. The chain has TRBV29-1 and TRBJ2-3; D is possibly TRBD1 (5 bases). This CDR3 is 16 amino acids long. The germline gives CDR1 SQVTM, CDR2 ANQGSEA. The CDR3, as DNA: TGCAGCGTCGAAGGGTATATTTCGGAAGGGGCAGATACGCAGTATTTT. Its protein product is CSVEGYISEGADTQYF.

The chain combines TRBV20-1 with TRBJ2-1; TRBD2 agrees at 7 bases. This CDR3 has 15 residues. Germline CDR1 and CDR2: DFQATT and SNEGSKA (reference sequence). J was trimmed by 2 bases and V by 5 bases; bases with no gene match: 9. The CDR3 loop is CSAHTGLPAYNEQFF. The CDR3, as DNA: TGCAGTGCTCATACGGGACTACCAGCCTACAATGAGCAGTTCTTC.

In this sample, this clonotype turned up many times. V and J are TRBV5-1 and TRBJ2-7; no definite D call. V lost 2 bases to trimming and J lost 7 bases, with 16 bases between them. CDR3 length: 14 amino acids. Germline-derived CDR1 and CDR2 are SGHRS and YFSETQ. In DNA form, the CDR3 reads TGCGCCAGCAGCTTAGATGGTACTCCCCCTGAGCAGTACTTC. It translates to CASSLDGTPPEQYF.

This clonotype showed up just a few times. The chain uses TRBV20-1 and TRBJ2-1, with 7 bases that match TRBD2. With the DNA end fitting TRBJ2-7 better, the J assignment may be wrong. CDR3 length: 17 residues. CDR1 DFQATT and CDR2 SNEGSKA come from the germline V gene (reference sequence). Here the CDR3 reads CSARDRSSGTTYNEQYF. CDR3 DNA: TGCAGTGCTAGAGATCGTTCTAGCGGAACGACCTACAATGAGCAGTACTTC.

There are a few counts of this clonotype. The V call is TRBV7-2, the J call TRBJ1-2; 10 nucleotides line up with TRBD1. This CDR3 contains 15 residues. Germline values: CDR1 SGHTA, CDR2 FQGNSA. The trim removed 2 bases at V and 8 bases at J, leaving 8 bases unmatched. CDR3 nucleotide sequence: TGTGCCAGCAGCTTATCCGGGACAGGGGAACGGGGCTACACCTTC. This encodes CASSLSGTGERGYTF.

V and J are TRBV7-9 and TRBJ2-3, with 13 positions matching TRBD2. Germline-derived CDR1 and CDR2 are SEHNR and FQNEAQ (reference sequence). Losses at the gene ends were 3 bases for V and 4 bases for J; bases not matched to a gene: 10. CDR3 length: 18 residues. CDR3 region: CASSLTVLAGGQADTQYF. For the CDR3, the DNA is TGTGCCAGCAGCTTGACGGTACTAGCGGGAGGGCAGGCAGATACGCAGTATTTT.

The chain is built from TRBV6-6 and TRBJ1-2; perhaps TRBD1 as D (5 bases). Germline CDR1 and CDR2: MNHNY and SVGAGI (reference sequence). The CDR3 covers 14 residues. Trimming removed 11 bases from V and 2 bases from J, with 18 bases in between. The CDR3, as DNA: TGTGCCTGCAAAAACGACAGACCGAACTATGGCTACACCTTC. This encodes CACKNDRPNYGYTF.

This clonotype occurred once. This may be a read error: a much more frequent sequence differs by one nucleotide. The chain joins TRBV12-3 or TRBV12-4 to TRBJ2-5; D possibly corresponds to TRBD2 (6 bases). Judging by the DNA end, TRBJ2-1 fits better; the J call may be wrong. This CDR3 is 14 amino acids long. CDR3 sequence (DNA): TGTGCCAGCAGCCCATCATGGGACTCTGAGACCCAGTTCTTC. Encoded protein: CASSPSWDSETQFF.

This clonotype has only a few counts. This rearrangement joins TRBV5-6 to TRBJ2-1, with 14 bases matching TRBD2. The CDR3 extends over 16 amino acids. Germline assignment: CDR1 SGHDT and CDR2 YYEEEE. J lost 11 bases, V lost 5 bases, and 12 bases had no gene match. For the CDR3, the DNA is TGTGCCAGCAGTTACTCCTCCGGGACTAGCGGGGGAAAGCAGTTCTTC. It is translated as CASSYSSGTSGGKQFF.

With regard to this clonotype: The junction shows a germline mismatch at one end, possibly a read error. V is TRBV3-1 and J is TRBJ2-1, with 7 bases lining up with TRBD2. CDR3 size: 17 residues. Germline lookup yields CDR1 LGHDT and CDR2 YNNKEL (reference sequence). The CDR3 protein is CAGSYRAGRSSYNEQFF. The CDR3 bases are TGTGCCGGCAGCTATCGAGCGGGAAGGAGCTCCTACAATGAGCAGTTCTTC.

In its sample, this clonotype was seen many times. The V and J genes are TRBV9 and TRBJ2-3, with a possible D match to TRBD2 (5 bases). Germline loops: CDR1 SGDLS, CDR2 YYNGEE. This CDR3 is built from 15 residues. Trimming shortened V by 4 bases and J by 1 base, and 13 bases separated the two germline ends. The CDR3, as DNA: TGTGCCAGCAGCCCCACGGGGATGGGCACAGATACGCAGTATTTT. Residues: CASSPTGMGTDTQYF.

The chain is built from TRBV2 and TRBJ2-3; 10 bases are shared with TRBD2. V shed 4 bases and J 6 bases; nucleotides not matched to a gene: 7. Per germline, CDR1 SNHLY and CDR2 FYNNEI. The CDR3 totals 15 residues. The CDR3 loop is CASSVLAGRGDTQYF. CDR3 DNA sequence: TGTGCCAGCAGTGTACTAGCGGGGAGAGGGGATACGCAGTATTTT.

The V gene is TRBV2, the J gene TRBJ2-3; D remains unclear. Trimming removed 3 bases from V and 6 bases from J, with 10 bases in between. Germline CDR1 reads SNHLY; CDR2 reads FYNNEI. The CDR3 length is 13 residues. CDR3 nucleotides: TGTGCCAGCAGTGAGGAATCGAGGGATACGCAGTATTTT. This codes for CASSEESRDTQYF.

The CDR3 coding sequence is TGTGCCAGCAGTAAAGGACAGTCGGAGACCCAGTACTTC. Encoded protein: CASSKGQSETQYF. The chain has TRBV12-3 or TRBV12-4 and TRBJ2-5, with D perhaps matching TRBD1 (6 bases). This CDR3 contains 13 residues. Trimming left V 5 bases short and J 5 bases short, with 12 bases between.

This clonotype was observed a handful of times. The V gene is TRBV24-1, the J gene TRBJ2-5; 7 positions match TRBD1. The CDR3 spans 16 residues. Germline V gives CDR1 KGHDR, CDR2 SFDVKD. After removal of 3 bases from V and 5 bases from J, the junction contained 11 bases not matched to a gene. CDR3: CATSDQGEGAGETQYF. The CDR3 DNA is TGTGCCACCAGTGATCAAGGAGAGGGGGCAGGGGAGACCCAGTACTTC.

The V gene is TRBV12-5, the J gene TRBJ1-1; D is possibly TRBD1 (5 bases). The CDR3 extends over 15 amino acids. CDR1 and CDR2 from the germline V gene are LGHNT and FRNRAP. Trimming cost V 1 base and J 4 bases, with 13 bases left between them. The CDR3 sequence is CASGLALQGATEAFF. CDR3 DNA sequence: TGTGCTAGTGGTTTGGCCCTCCAGGGAGCCACTGAAGCTTTCTTT. The complete variable domain, with remaining parts taken from reference TRBV12-5 and TRBJ1-1, reads DARVTQTPRHKVTEMGQEVTMRCQPILGHNTVFWYRQTMMQGLELLAYFRNRAPLDDSGMPKDRFSAEMPDATLATLKIQPSEPRDSAVYFCASGLALQGATEAFFGQGTRLTVV.

This clonotype was detected once. As DNA, the CDR3 is TGCAGTGCAAGGACCACTAGGGAATACAATGAGCAGTTCTTC. Translation: CSARTTREYNEQFF. The V call is TRBV20-1, the J call TRBJ2-1, with D maybe TRBD2 (5 bases). The CDR3 loop spans 14 amino acids. Trimming left V 6 bases short and J 4 bases short, with 16 bases between. Per germline, CDR1 DFQATT and CDR2 SNEGSKA (reference sequence).

This sequence joins TRBV29-1 and TRBJ1-2; D gene uncertain. CDR3 length: 13 residues. Germline CDR1 reads SQVTM; CDR2 reads ANQGSEA. V was clipped by 1 base and J by 8 bases, with 14 bases between them. CDR3 coding DNA: TGCAGCGTTGAAGCACGGGCAGGAGGGGGCTACACCTTC. It encodes CSVEARAGGGYTF.